Shown below are 25 T cell receptor beta chains from a single sample sequenced in a study of cytomegalovirus exposure and HLA in healthy donors. PCR amplification relied on 60 Vbeta primers (plus 13 Jbeta primers). Method: immunoSEQ multiplex PCR; TCRdb's copy keeps in-frame clones and lacks some. Among roughly 140,000 clones listed, approximately 80% were seen once. Material for sequencing was PBMCs. Receptors originate from a male donor in good health and CMV-seronegative.

This clone was observed once. The V call is TRBV6-1, the J call TRBJ2-7; D remains ambiguous. CDR1 and CDR2 (germline): MNHNS, SASEGT. The V gene lost 2 bases and the J gene lost 6 bases, with 14 bases spanning the gap. The CDR3 consists of 14 residues. CDR3 in amino acids: CASSEFNSPFEQYF. DNA of the CDR3: TGTGCCAGCAGTGAATTCAACAGCCCCTTCGAGCAGTACTTC.

The genes are TRBV27 and TRBJ2-7; perhaps TRBD2 as D (5 bases). V shed 2 bases and J shed 2 bases, with 7 bases lying between them. Germline assignment: CDR1 MNHEY and CDR2 SMNVEV (reference sequence). The CDR3 extends over 13 amino acids. Written as DNA, the CDR3 is TGTGCCAGCAGTTTACGGGGAACCTACGAGCAGTACTTC. Translating it yields CASSLRGTYEQYF.

The genes are TRBV7-8 and TRBJ2-5; 12 bases line up with TRBD2. J lost 4 bases, V lost 0 bases, and 12 bases had no gene match. The germline V gene encodes CDR1 SGHVS and CDR2 FQNEAQ. The CDR3 loop spans 19 amino acids. This CDR3 is CASSLAIKLAGGILETQYF. Written as DNA, the CDR3 is TGTGCCAGCAGCTTAGCGATTAAACTAGCGGGAGGTATTTTAGAGACCCAGTACTTC.

This clone was seen a single time. The rearrangement uses TRBV15 and TRBJ2-3; D is unclear. The CDR3 sequence is 13 residues long. V was cut by 6 bases and J by 5 bases, with 12 bases left in between. The germline gives CDR1 LNHNV, CDR2 YYDKDF (reference sequence). The CDR3 nucleotides read TGTGCCACCAGTTCAAACTTCGGAGATACGCAGTATTTT. Protein product: CATSSNFGDTQYF.

J is TRBJ2-1 and V is TRBV28; 11 bases fit TRBD2. Trimming cost V 8 bases and J 5 bases; bases outside gene matches: 5. The length of the CDR3 is 14 residues. Germline assignment: CDR1 MDHEN and CDR2 SYDVKM. The CDR3 sequence is CASSTSGTDNEQFF. The CDR3 nucleotides are TGTGCCAGCTCGACTAGCGGGACAGACAATGAGCAGTTCTTC.

The chain carries TRBV11-1 and TRBJ2-3; D is perhaps TRBD1 (6 bases). The ends were cut back, 3 bases at V and 0 bases at J, with 19 bases in the middle. The CDR3 runs 18 residues. Germline assignment: CDR1 SGHAT and CDR2 FQDESV (reference sequence). The CDR3 coding sequence is TGTGCCAGCAGCTTCTTAGGGGGAGACTTGATTAGCACAGATACGCAGTATTTT. It is translated as CASSFLGGDLISTDTQYF.

V usage is TRBV7-7 and J usage is TRBJ2-3; the match to TRBD2 covers 10 bases. This CDR3 contains 15 residues. The junction had 7 bases not matched to a gene; V was cut back by 4 bases and J by 6 bases. CDR1 is SSHAT and CDR2 is FNYEAQ in the germline V gene (reference sequence). The DNA of the CDR3 is TGTGCCAGCAGCTCACTAGCGGGGCCCTCGGATACGCAGTATTTT. This codes for CASSSLAGPSDTQYF.

This rearrangement joins TRBV6-5 to TRBJ2-1; 7 nucleotides align to TRBD2. The CDR3 length is 15 residues. CDR1 and CDR2 (germline): MNHEY, SVGAGI. Trimming cost V 2 bases and J 4 bases; bases outside gene matches: 5. CDR3 amino acids: CASSYGGSVYNEQFF. CDR3 in DNA: TGTGCCAGCAGTTACGGCGGGAGCGTATACAATGAGCAGTTCTTC.

The V and J genes are TRBV20-1 and TRBJ2-5; weak D call: TRBD2 (6 bases). Germline V lookup: CDR1 DFQATT, CDR2 SNEGSKA (reference sequence). With 5 bases removed from V and 2 bases from J, the gap between germline ends came to 6 bases. This CDR3 comprises 11 residues. DNA of the CDR3: TGCAGTGCTGGGGGGCAAGAGACCCAGTACTTC. Translating it yields CSAGGQETQYF.

V gene TRBV29-1 combines with J gene TRBJ2-5, with D perhaps matching TRBD1 (6 bases). Near its end, the DNA agrees better with TRBJ2-7, so the J call may be wrong. Germline V gene lookup returns CDR1 SQVTM and CDR2 ANQGSEA. There are 13 residues in the CDR3. This CDR3 is CSPEQGHNYEQYF. CDR3 sequence (DNA): TGCAGCCCCGAACAGGGTCACAACTACGAGCAGTACTTC.

The rearrangement joins TRBV7-9 to TRBJ2-5; 8 nucleotides line up with TRBD2. J was trimmed by 10 bases and V by 5 bases; bases with no gene match: 9. The CDR3 runs 13 residues. Per germline, CDR1 SEHNR and CDR2 FQNEAQ (reference sequence). CDR3 protein: CASSPEAGEDQYF. CDR3 bases: TGTGCCAGCAGCCCCGAAGCGGGAGAGGACCAGTACTTC.

Of note for this clone: Other nucleotide sequences from this sample produce the same CDR3. The chain employs TRBV15 and TRBJ2-5; possibly TRBD2 for D (6 bases). V was trimmed by 1 base and J by 3 bases, leaving 9 bases between them. The CDR3 runs to 14 residues. CDR1 and CDR2 (germline): LNHNV, YYDKDF (reference sequence). The CDR3 protein is CATSRGGGEETQYF. The DNA of the CDR3 is TGTGCCACCAGCAGAGGAGGAGGGGAAGAGACCCAGTACTTC.

In regard to this clone: Distinct nucleotide sequences in the sample also encode this CDR3. The chain combines TRBV30 with TRBJ1-1; no clear D. V was shortened by 2 bases and J by 8 bases, with 9 bases between the two germline ends. Germline V CDR1 and CDR2: GTSNPN, SVGIG (reference sequence). The length of the CDR3 is 11 residues. The CDR3: CAWSWRAEAFF. The CDR3 coding sequence is TGTGCCTGGAGTTGGAGGGCGGAAGCTTTCTTT.

The genes are TRBV7-6 and TRBJ2-1; D is uncertain. Germline V gene sequence: CDR1 SGHVS, CDR2 FNYEAQ. The CDR3 has 15 residues. Trimming stripped 3 bases from V and 0 bases from J, with 9 bases between. The CDR3 reads CASSFSVSSYNEQFF. DNA for the CDR3: TGTGCCAGCAGCTTCTCCGTCAGCTCCTACAATGAGCAGTTCTTC.

This clone occurred once. The chain has TRBV5-1 and TRBJ2-2; no clear D gene. Trimming took 0 bases from V and 4 from J, leaving 7 bases between them. The germline gives CDR1 SGHRS, CDR2 YFSETQ. This CDR3 has 14 residues. CDR3 residues: CASSLDRATGELFF. Written as DNA, the CDR3 is TGCGCCAGCAGCTTGGATCGAGCCACCGGGGAGCTGTTTTTT.

This clone was observed once. The chain uses TRBV27 and TRBJ2-7; D is undetermined. Per the germline V gene, CDR1 is MNHEY and CDR2 is SMNVEV (reference sequence). This CDR3 region has 14 residues. V was shortened by 4 bases and J by 1 base, with 11 bases between the two germline ends. The CDR3 nucleotides are TGTGCCAGCAGTTCCTACCAGGTATCCTACGAGCAGTACTTC. It encodes CASSSYQVSYEQYF.

CDR3 DNA: TGTGCCAGTAGTTCTCCGGGACTAGCATCCTACGAGCAGTACTTC. This translates into CASSSPGLASYEQYF. The chain employs TRBV19 and TRBJ2-7, with 9 bases lining up with TRBD2. The V gene end was trimmed by 5 bases and the J gene end by 1 base; junction bases not matched to a gene: 6. This CDR3 contains 15 residues. Germline V gives CDR1 LNHDA, CDR2 SQIVND (reference sequence).

The gene calls are TRBV18 and TRBJ2-3, with a tentative D call TRBD1 (6 bases). V was trimmed by 3 bases and J by 3 bases, leaving 13 bases between them. This CDR3 contains 15 residues. The germline CDR1 and CDR2 sequences are KGHSH and LQKENI. The CDR3 sequence: CASSPPGDRTDTQYF. The CDR3 region has the DNA TGTGCCAGCTCACCCCCAGGGGACCGTACAGATACGCAGTATTTT.

A word on this clone: The junction does not match germline at one end; this may be a read error. The chain couples TRBV7-7 to TRBJ2-1, with D possibly matching TRBD1 (6 bases). Germline loops: CDR1 SSHAT, CDR2 FNYEAQ (reference sequence). The CDR3 has 15 residues. The CDR3 protein is CASSPGVSSYNEQFF. CDR3 DNA: TGTGCTAGCAGCCCAGGGGTAAGCTCCTACAATGAGCAGTTCTTC.

The V gene is TRBV11-2, the J gene TRBJ2-7, with 7 bases fitting TRBD2. Germline lookup yields CDR1 SGHAT and CDR2 FQNNGV. CDR3 length equals 15 residues. The V segment lost 4 bases and the J segment 0 bases; nucleotides outside the gene matches: 6. The CDR3 bases are TGTGCCAGCAGCTCGGCCACTAGCGACTCCTACGAGCAGTACTTC. Translated: CASSSATSDSYEQYF.

This sequence joins TRBV30 and TRBJ1-2, with TRBD1 identical over 7 bases. This CDR3 contains 16 residues. Germline V CDR1 and CDR2: GTSNPN, SVGIG (reference sequence). V was clipped by 4 bases and J by 4 bases; unmatched bases: 15. For the CDR3, the DNA is TGTGCCTGGACCATCCTCGGGACAGATAAATTCTATGGCTACACCTTC. Protein sequence: CAWTILGTDKFYGYTF. The whole variable domain, filled in from reference TRBV30 and TRBJ1-2, reads SQTIHQWPATLVQPVGSPLSLECTVEGTSNPNLYWYRQAAGRGLQLLFYSVGIGQISSEVPQNLSASRPQDRQFILSSKKLLLSDSGFYLCAWTILGTDKFYGYTFGSGTRLTVV.

This chain links TRBV7-9 with TRBJ1-6; D is ambiguous. Germline V CDR1 and CDR2: SEHNR, FQNEAQ (reference sequence). This CDR3 comprises 15 residues. Trimming took 5 bases from V and 4 from J, leaving 12 bases between them. CDR3 sequence reads: CASSPPPEYNSPLHF. The CDR3 region has the DNA TGTGCCAGCAGCCCCCCCCCAGAATATAATTCACCCCTCCACTTT.

This chain links TRBV6-1 with TRBJ2-7; D unclear. The CDR3 loop spans 16 amino acids. Germline CDR1 and CDR2: MNHNS and SASEGT. With 1 base removed from V and 0 bases from J, the gap between germline ends came to 13 bases. CDR3 region: CASSEGAAFSSYEQYF. The CDR3 coding sequence is TGTGCCAGCAGTGAAGGTGCGGCCTTCAGCTCCTACGAGCAGTACTTC.

The rearrangement links TRBV7-9 to TRBJ2-5; 11 positions agree with TRBD2. Germline CDR1 SEHNR, CDR2 FQNEAQ (reference sequence). The CDR3 contains 15 residues. V was clipped by 4 bases and J by 3 bases; unmatched bases: 4. CDR3 protein: CASSSGLAAKETQYF. The CDR3 DNA reads TGTGCCAGCAGCTCGGGACTAGCGGCTAAAGAGACCCAGTACTTC.

This clone was picked up a small number of times. The chain uses TRBV27 and TRBJ2-1, with 10 bases that match TRBD1. Trimming removed 7 bases from V and 8 bases from J; junction bases left unmatched: 11. The CDR3 has 15 amino acids. Germline assignment: CDR1 MNHEY and CDR2 SMNVEV (reference sequence). In nucleotides, the CDR3 is TGTGCCAGCATGATCATGGGACAGGGGTTTGATGAGCAGTTCTTC. Translating gives CASMIMGQGFDEQFF.